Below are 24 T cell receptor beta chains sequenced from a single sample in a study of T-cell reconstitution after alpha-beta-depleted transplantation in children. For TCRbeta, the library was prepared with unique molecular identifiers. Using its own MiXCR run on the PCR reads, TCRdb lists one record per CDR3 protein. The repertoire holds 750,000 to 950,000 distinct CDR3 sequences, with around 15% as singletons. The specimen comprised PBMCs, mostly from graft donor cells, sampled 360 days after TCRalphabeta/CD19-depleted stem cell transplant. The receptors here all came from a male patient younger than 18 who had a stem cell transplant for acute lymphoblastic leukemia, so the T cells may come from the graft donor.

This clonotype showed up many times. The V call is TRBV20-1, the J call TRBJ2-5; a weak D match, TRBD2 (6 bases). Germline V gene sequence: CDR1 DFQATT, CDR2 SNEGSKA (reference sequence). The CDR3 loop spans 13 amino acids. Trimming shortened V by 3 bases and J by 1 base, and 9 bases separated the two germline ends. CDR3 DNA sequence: TGCAGTGCTAGGGAGGGAAGCCAAGAGACCCAGTACTTC. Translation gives CSAREGSQETQYF.

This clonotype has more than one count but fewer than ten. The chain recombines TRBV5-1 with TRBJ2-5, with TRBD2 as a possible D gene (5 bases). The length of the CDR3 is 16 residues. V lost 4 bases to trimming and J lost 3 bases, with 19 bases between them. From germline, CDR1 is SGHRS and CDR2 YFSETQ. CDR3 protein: CASSLRPGTGKETQYF. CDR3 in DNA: TGCGCCAGCAGCCTGAGGCCGGGAACGGGTAAAGAGACCCAGTACTTC.

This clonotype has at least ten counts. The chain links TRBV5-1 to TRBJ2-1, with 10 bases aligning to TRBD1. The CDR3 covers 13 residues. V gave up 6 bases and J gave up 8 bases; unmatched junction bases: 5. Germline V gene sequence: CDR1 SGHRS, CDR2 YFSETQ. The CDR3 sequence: CASITGTGDEQFF. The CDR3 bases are TGCGCCAGCATAACCGGGACAGGGGATGAGCAGTTCTTC.

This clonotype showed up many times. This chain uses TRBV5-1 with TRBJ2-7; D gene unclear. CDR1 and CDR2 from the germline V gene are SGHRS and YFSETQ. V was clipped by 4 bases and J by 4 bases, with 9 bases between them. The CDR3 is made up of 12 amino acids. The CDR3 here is CASSLTEYEQYF. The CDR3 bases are TGCGCCAGCAGCCTAACAGAATACGAGCAGTACTTC.

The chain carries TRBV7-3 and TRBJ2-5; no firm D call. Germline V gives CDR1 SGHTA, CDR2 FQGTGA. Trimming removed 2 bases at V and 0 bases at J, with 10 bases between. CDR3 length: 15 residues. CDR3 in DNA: TGTGCCAGCAGCTTATGGCGAGATTACCAAGAGACCCAGTACTTC. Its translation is CASSLWRDYQETQYF.

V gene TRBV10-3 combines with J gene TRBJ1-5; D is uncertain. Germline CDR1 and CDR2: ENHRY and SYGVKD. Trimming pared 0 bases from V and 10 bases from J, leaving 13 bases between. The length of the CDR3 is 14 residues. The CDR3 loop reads CAISESTVTQPQHF. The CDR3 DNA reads TGTGCCATCAGTGAGTCGACCGTGACCCAACCCCAGCATTTT.

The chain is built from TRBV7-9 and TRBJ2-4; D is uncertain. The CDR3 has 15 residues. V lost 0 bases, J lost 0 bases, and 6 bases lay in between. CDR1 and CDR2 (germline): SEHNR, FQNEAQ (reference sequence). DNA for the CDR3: TGTGCCAGCAGCTTAGCTCTAGTAGCCAAAAACATTCAGTACTTC. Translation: CASSLALVAKNIQYF. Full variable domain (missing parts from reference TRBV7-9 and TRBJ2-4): DTGVSQNPRHKITKRGQNVTFRCDPISEHNRLYWYRQTLGQGPEFLTYFQNEAQLEKSRLLSDRFSAERPKGSFSTLEIQRTEQGDSAMYLCASSLALVAKNIQYFGAGTRLSVL.

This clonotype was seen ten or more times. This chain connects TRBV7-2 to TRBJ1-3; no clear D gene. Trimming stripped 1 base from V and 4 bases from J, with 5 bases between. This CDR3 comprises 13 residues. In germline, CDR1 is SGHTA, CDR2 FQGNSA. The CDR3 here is CASSLEGGNTIYF. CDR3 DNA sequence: TGTGCCAGCAGCTTAGAGGGCGGAAACACCATATATTTT.

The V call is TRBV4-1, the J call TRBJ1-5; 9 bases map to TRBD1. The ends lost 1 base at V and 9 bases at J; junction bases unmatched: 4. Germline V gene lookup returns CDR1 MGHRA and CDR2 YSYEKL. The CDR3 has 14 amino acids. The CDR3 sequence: CASSQVTGGWPQHF. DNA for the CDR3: TGCGCCAGCAGCCAAGTGACAGGGGGGTGGCCCCAGCATTTT.

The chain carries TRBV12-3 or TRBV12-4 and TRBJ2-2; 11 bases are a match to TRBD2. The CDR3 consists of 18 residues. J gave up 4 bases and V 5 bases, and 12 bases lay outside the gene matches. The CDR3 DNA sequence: TGTGCCAGCAGTCCCCCTTTAGCGGGAGGGCCGGGCACCGGGGAGCTGTTTTTT. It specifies CASSPPLAGGPGTGELFF.

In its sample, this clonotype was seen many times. The CDR3 nucleotides are TGTGCCAGCAGCCCGACAGTCAGACAAGAGACCCAGTACTTC. As protein: CASSPTVRQETQYF. This chain connects TRBV27 to TRBJ2-5; maybe TRBD1 (5 bases). The V gene lost 6 bases and the J gene lost 2 bases, with 13 bases spanning the gap. This CDR3 is built from 14 residues. Germline assignment: CDR1 MNHEY and CDR2 SMNVEV (reference sequence).

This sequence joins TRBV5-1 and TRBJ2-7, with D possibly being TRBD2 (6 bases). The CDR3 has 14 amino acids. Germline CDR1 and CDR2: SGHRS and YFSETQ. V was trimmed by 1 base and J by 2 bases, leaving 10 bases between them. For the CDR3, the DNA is TGCGCCAGCAGCTTGAATCAGCGGGCCTACGAGCAGTACTTC. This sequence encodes CASSLNQRAYEQYF.

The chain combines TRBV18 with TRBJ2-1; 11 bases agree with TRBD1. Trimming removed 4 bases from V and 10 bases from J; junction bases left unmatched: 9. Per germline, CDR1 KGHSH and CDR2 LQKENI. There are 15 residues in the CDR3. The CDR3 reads CASSLTGTGGEEQFF. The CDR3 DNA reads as TGTGCCAGCTCACTCACCGGGACAGGGGGTGAGGAGCAGTTCTTC.

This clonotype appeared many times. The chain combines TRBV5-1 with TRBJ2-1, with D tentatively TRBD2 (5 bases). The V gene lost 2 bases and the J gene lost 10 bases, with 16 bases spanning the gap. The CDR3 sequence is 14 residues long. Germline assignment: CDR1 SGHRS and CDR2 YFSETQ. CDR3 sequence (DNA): TGCGCCAGCAGCTTATATCCCCCAACGGGGGAGCAGTTCTTC. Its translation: CASSLYPPTGEQFF. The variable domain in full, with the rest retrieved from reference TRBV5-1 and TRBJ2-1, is KAGVTQTPRYLIKTRGQQVTLSCSPISGHRSVSWYQQTPGQGLQFLFEYFSETQRNKGNFPGRFSGRQFSNSRSEMNVSTLELGDSALYLCASSLYPPTGEQFFGPGTRLTVL.

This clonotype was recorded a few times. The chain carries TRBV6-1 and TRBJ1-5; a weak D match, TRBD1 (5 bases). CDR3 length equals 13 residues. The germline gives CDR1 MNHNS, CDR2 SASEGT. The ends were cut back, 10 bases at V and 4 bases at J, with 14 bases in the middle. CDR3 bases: TGTGCCACCGGATGGGGGGGGAATCAGCCCCAGCATTTT. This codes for CATGWGGNQPQHF.

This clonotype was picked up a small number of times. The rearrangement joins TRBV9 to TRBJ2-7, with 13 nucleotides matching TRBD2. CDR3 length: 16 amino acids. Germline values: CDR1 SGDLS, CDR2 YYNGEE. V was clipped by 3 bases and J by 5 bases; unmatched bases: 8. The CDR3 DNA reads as TGTGCCAGCAGCGAGCGCCCGGGACTAGCGGGAAACGAGCAGTACTTC. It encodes CASSERPGLAGNEQYF.

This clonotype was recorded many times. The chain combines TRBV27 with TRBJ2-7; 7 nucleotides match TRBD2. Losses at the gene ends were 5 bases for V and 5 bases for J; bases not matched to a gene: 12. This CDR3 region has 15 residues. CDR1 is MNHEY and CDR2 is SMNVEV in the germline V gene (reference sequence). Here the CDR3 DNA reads TGTGCCAGCAGTCCCTCCCCCGGGACTAAAAACGAGCAGTACTTC. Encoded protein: CASSPSPGTKNEQYF.

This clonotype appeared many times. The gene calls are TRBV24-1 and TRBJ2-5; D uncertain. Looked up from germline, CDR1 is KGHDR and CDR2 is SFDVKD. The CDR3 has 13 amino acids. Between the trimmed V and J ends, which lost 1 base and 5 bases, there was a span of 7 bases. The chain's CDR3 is CATSDFGSETQYF. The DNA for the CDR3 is TGTGCCACCAGTGATTTTGGGTCGGAGACCCAGTACTTC.

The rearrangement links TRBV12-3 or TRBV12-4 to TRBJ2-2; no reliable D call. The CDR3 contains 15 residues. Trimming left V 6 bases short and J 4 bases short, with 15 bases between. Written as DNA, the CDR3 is TGTGCCAGCAGCCCTCTTCTGAGTTTCACCGGGGAGCTGTTTTTT. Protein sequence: CASSPLLSFTGELFF.

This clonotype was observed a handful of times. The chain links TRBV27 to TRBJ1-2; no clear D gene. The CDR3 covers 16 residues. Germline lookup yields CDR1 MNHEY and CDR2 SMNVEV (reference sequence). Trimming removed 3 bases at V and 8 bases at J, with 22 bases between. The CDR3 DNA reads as TGTGCCAGCAGTTTCCCCTTGATCGGGATGACAAGCGGCTACACCTTC. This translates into CASSFPLIGMTSGYTF.

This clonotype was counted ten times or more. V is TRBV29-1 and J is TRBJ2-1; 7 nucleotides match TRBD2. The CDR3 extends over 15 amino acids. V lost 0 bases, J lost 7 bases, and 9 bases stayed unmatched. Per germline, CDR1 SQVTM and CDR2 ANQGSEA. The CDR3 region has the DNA TGCAGCGTTGAAGATATGGCGGGAGTATCAAATGAGCAGTTCTTC. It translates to CSVEDMAGVSNEQFF.

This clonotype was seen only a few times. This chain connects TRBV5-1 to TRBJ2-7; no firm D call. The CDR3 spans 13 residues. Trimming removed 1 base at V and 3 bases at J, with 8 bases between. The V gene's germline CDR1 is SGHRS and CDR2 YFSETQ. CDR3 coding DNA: TGCGCCAGCAGCTTGCAACACCACTACGAGCAGTACTTC. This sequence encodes CASSLQHHYEQYF.

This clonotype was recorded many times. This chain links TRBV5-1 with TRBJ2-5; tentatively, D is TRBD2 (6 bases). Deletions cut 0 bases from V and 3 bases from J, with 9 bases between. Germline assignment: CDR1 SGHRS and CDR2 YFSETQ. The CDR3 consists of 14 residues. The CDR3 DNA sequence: TGCGCCAGCAGCTTGGCCGGCGGGGAAGAGACCCAGTACTTC. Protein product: CASSLAGGEETQYF.

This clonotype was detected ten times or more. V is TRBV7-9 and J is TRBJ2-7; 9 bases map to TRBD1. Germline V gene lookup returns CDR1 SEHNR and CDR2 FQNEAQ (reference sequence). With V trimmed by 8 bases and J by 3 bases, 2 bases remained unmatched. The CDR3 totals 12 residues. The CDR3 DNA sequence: TGTGCCAGCTGGGGACAGGGCTACGAGCAGTACTTC. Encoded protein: CASWGQGYEQYF.